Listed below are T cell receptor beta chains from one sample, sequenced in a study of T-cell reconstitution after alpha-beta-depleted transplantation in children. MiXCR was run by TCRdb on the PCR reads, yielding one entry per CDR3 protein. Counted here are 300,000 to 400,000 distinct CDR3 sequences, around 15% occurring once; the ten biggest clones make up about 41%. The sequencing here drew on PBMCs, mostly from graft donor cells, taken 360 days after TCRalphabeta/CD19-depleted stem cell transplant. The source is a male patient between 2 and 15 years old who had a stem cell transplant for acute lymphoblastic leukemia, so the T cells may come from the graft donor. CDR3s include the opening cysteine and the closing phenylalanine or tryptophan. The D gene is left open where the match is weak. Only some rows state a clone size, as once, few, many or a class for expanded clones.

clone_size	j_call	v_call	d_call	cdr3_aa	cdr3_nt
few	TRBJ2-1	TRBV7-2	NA	CASSFGFGGEVNEQFF	TGTGCCAGCAGCTTCGGTTTCGGCGGGGAGGTCAATGAGCAGTTCTTC
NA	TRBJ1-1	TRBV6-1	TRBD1	CASSPDRVGTEAFF	TGTGCCAGCAGTCCGGACAGGGTCGGCACTGAAGCTTTCTTT
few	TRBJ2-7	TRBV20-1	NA	CSAPGPIGYEQYF	TGCAGTGCCCCGGGTCCGATAGGCTACGAGCAGTACTTC
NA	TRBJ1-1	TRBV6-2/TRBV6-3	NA	CASRRLGDRIMNIHTEAFF	TGTGCCAGCAGACGCCTGGGAGACAGGATAATGAATATTCACACTGAAGCTTTCTTT
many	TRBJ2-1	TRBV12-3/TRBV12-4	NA	CASSLEVRVRHNNEQFF	TGTGCCAGCAGTTTAGAGGTTAGGGTTCGCCATAACAATGAGCAGTTCTTC
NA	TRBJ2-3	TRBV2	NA	CASRDAGTYLKEDTQYF	TGTGCCAGCAGGGACGCAGGGACCTACCTTAAAGAGGATACGCAGTATTTT
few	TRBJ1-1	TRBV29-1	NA	CSVVGVEAFF	TGCAGCGTTGTCGGGGTTGAAGCTTTCTTT
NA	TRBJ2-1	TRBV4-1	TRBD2	CASSEAGTYNEQFF	TGCGCCAGCAGCGAAGCGGGAACCTACAATGAGCAGTTCTTC
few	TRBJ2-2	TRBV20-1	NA	CSASTSGGRAGELFF	TGCAGTGCTAGTACCTCCGGTGGTAGGGCCGGGGAGCTGTTTTTT
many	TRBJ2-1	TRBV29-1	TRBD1	CSVDGQGAFNEQFF	TGCAGCGTTGATGGGCAGGGGGCGTTCAATGAGCAGTTCTTC
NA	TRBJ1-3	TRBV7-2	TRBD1	CASGPGTGRNTIYF	TGTGCCAGCGGTCCCGGGACAGGCCGAAACACCATATATTTT
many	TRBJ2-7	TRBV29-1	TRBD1	CSVEDPGTGRGYEQYF	TGCAGCGTTGAAGATCCGGGGACAGGGAGAGGCTACGAGCAGTACTTC
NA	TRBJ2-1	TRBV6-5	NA	CASSYSSLAVNEQFF	TGTGCCAGCAGTTACTCGTCGCTAGCTGTTAATGAGCAGTTCTTC
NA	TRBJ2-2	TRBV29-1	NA	CSVESSLNTGELFF	TGCAGCGTTGAAAGTAGCCTTAACACCGGGGAGCTGTTTTTT
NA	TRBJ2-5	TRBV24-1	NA	CATSDQAEGETQYF	TGTGCCACCAGTGACCAGGCAGAGGGGGAGACCCAGTACTTC
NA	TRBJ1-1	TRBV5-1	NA	CASSFFGWNTEAFF	TGCGCCAGCAGCTTCTTCGGATGGAACACTGAAGCTTTCTTT
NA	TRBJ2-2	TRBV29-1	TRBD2	CSVVPLAGMSGELFF	TGCAGCGTTGTTCCACTAGCGGGGATGAGCGGGGAGCTGTTTTTT
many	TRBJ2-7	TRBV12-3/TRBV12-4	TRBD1	CASSRHRGSGVDYEQYF	TGTGCCAGCAGTCGACACAGGGGTTCCGGGGTGGACTACGAGCAGTACTTC
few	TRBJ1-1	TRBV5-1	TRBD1	CASGTALNTEAFF	TGCGCCAGCGGGACAGCTCTGAACACTGAAGCTTTCTTT
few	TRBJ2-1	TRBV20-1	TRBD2	CSARDLTSGRTIYNEQFF	TGCAGTGCTAGAGATCTAACTAGCGGGAGGACTATCTACAATGAGCAGTTCTTC
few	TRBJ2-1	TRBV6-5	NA	CASSYSNLAKNNEQFF	TGTGCCAGCAGTTACTCGAACCTAGCAAAAAACAATGAGCAGTTCTTC
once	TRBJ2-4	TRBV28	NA	CASSPGILHGQNIQYF	TGTGCCAGCAGTCCAGGGATCCTACACGGCCAAAACATTCAGTACTTC
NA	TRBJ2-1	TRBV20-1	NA	CSGRQGNEQFF	TGCAGTGGCCGGCAGGGGAATGAGCAGTTCTTC
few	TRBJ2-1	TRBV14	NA	CASSSTGYMGPGSQFF	TGTGCCAGCAGCTCGACGGGCTACATGGGACCCGGGTCGCAGTTCTTC
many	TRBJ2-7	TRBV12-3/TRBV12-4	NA	CASSWGASLSYEQYF	TGTGCCAGCAGTTGGGGGGCCTCTTTATCCTACGAGCAGTACTTC
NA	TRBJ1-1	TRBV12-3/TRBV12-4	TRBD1	CASSRQGSTEAFF	TGTGCCAGCAGCCGACAGGGAAGCACTGAAGCTTTCTTT
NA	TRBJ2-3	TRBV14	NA	CASSPTWAILTDTQYF	TGTGCCAGCAGCCCCACCTGGGCCATACTTACAGATACGCAGTATTTT
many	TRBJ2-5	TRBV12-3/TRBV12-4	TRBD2	CASSWGGRGGQETQYF	TGTGCCAGCAGTTGGGGCGGGAGAGGAGGCCAAGAGACCCAGTACTTC
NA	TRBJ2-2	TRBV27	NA	CASSIVTGELFF	TGTGCCAGCAGTATCGTCACCGGGGAGCTGTTTTTT
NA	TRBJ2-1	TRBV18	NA	CASSNSGGAYNEQFF	TGTGCCAGCTCGAACTCAGGGGGGGCCTACAATGAGCAGTTCTTC
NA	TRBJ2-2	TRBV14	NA	CASSQDEANTGELFF	TGTGCCAGCAGCCAAGATGAGGCGAACACCGGGGAGCTGTTTTTT
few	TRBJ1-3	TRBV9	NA	CASSPGDGGSGNTIYF	TGTGCCAGCAGCCCAGGTGACGGTGGCTCTGGAAACACCATATATTTT
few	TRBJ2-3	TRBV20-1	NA	CSAQDGAYTDTQYF	TGCAGTGCCCAAGACGGGGCCTACACAGATACGCAGTATTTT
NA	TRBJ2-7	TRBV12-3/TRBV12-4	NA	CASSPRTVSDPYEQYF	TGTGCCAGCAGTCCGCGGACAGTCTCTGATCCCTACGAGCAGTACTTC
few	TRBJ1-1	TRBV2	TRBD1	CASGLTGTNTEAFF	TGTGCCAGCGGCCTGACAGGGACGAACACTGAAGCTTTCTTT
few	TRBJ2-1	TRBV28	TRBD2	CASSSPKLAVRRSSYNEQFF	TGTGCCAGCAGCTCGCCAAAACTAGCGGTTCGGAGGAGCTCCTACAATGAGCAGTTCTTC
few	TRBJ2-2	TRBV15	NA	CATSRGGAGAGELFF	TGTGCCACCAGCAGAGGAGGGGCCGGGGCCGGGGAGCTGTTTTTT
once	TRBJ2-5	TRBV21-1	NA	CASSKEGREGQKTQYF	TGTGCCAGCAGCAAAGAGGGGCGGGAGGGCCAGAAGACCCAGTACTTC
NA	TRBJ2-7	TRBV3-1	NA	CASSQGPVGWVRSYEQYF	TGTGCCAGCAGCCAAGGCCCTGTTGGATGGGTACGGTCCTACGAGCAGTACTTC
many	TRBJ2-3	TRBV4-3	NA	CASSQDTADTQYF	TGCGCCAGCAGCCAAGATACCGCAGATACGCAGTATTTT
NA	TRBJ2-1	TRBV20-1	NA	CSARDYISYNEQFF	TGCAGTGCTAGAGATTACATCTCCTACAATGAGCAGTTCTTC
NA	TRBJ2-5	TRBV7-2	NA	CASSLVGGMKTETQYF	TGTGCCAGCAGCTTAGTGGGCGGGATGAAGACGGAGACCCAGTACTTC
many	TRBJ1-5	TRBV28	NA	CASSPTGFGLSNQPQHF	TGTGCCAGCAGCCCTACAGGGTTTGGGCTGAGTAATCAGCCCCAGCATTTT
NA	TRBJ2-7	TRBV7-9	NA	CASSRSRNSNEQYF	TGTGCCAGCAGCCGCAGCAGAAATTCGAACGAGCAGTACTTC
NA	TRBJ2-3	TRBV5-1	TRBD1	CASSLARDRKDTQYF	TGCGCCAGCAGCTTGGCCAGGGACAGAAAAGATACGCAGTATTTT
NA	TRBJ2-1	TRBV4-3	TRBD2	CASSQSSGSVNEQFF	TGCGCCAGCAGCCAATCTAGCGGGAGCGTCAATGAGCAGTTCTTC
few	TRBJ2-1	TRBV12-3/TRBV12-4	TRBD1	CASSRLHGPRDRAIYNEQFF	TGTGCCAGCAGTCGTCTACATGGGCCCCGGGACAGGGCCATCTACAATGAGCAGTTCTTC
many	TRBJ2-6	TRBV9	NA	CASSVGPGLTGANVLTF	TGTGCCAGCAGCGTAGGCCCGGGATTAACTGGGGCCAACGTCCTGACTTTC
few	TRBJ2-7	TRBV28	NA	CASSAPGLGYEQYF	TGTGCCAGCAGTGCACCCGGCCTAGGCTACGAGCAGTACTTC
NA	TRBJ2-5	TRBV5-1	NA	CASAGETQYF	TGCGCCAGCGCCGGGGAGACCCAGTACTTC
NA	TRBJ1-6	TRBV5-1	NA	CASSLLREAPLHF	TGCGCCAGCAGCTTGTTGAGGGAGGCACCCCTCCACTTT
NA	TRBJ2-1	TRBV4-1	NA	CASSHLGPRAEQFF	TGCGCCAGCAGCCATTTAGGGCCCCGGGCAGAGCAGTTCTTC
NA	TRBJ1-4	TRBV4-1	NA	CASSRSPRRPATNEKLFF	TGCGCCAGCAGCCGCTCCCCCCGACGGCCCGCAACTAATGAAAAACTGTTTTTT
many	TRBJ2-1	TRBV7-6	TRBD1	CASSLAIKGQYNEQFF	TGTGCCAGCAGCTTAGCGATAAAGGGACAGTACAATGAGCAGTTCTTC
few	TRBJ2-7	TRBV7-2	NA	CASSYRGGLPYEQYF	TGTGCCAGCAGCTATAGGGGGGGTCTGCCCTACGAGCAGTACTTC
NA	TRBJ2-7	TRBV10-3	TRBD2	CAISESSGRDIYEQYF	TGTGCCATCAGTGAGTCAAGCGGGAGGGACATATACGAGCAGTACTTC
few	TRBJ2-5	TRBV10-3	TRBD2	CATRGTSGIETQYF	TGTGCCACCAGAGGGACTAGCGGGATTGAGACCCAGTACTTC
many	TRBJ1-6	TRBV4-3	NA	CASSQVAGDSPLHF	TGCGCCAGCAGCCAAGTGGCCGGGGATTCACCCCTCCACTTT